The present entry profiles one TCR beta chain with its context. Antigen: not known. 60 Vbeta and 13 Jbeta primers were used in PCR. In the original workflow: Approximately 80 million unique TCR beta chains, some 9.9 million of them shared, were counted by a later analysis. Data came from immunoSEQ multiplex PCR; TCRdb stores just in-frame clones and leaves some out. V and J calls and clone size are copied from that table; D and trimming were computed from the DNA. The data contain 210,000 or so clones, around 88% of them seen just once; the ten biggest clones take up 1%. The data were taken from a study of cytomegalovirus exposure and HLA in healthy donors. On the study more broadly: A data release that came early held tens of millions of unique TCRs from HLA-typed donors. Study observations and caveats: Rare TCR sequences dominated, though some public TCRs recurred in many donors.

Trimming stripped 3 bases from V and 14 bases from J, with 15 bases between. Per the germline V gene, CDR1 is LGHNA and CDR2 is YSLEER. The CDR3 consists of 12 residues. The donors, nominally healthy at sampling, likely had unrecorded immune exposures. V usage is TRBV4-3 and J usage is TRBJ2-3; D is possibly TRBD2 (6 bases). This TCR was recovered from a woman aged 18-29 years in good health and CMV-seronegative. The source material was PBMCs. The CDR3 protein is CASSQGPGVAYF. The CDR3 bases are TGCGCCAGCAGCCAGGGGCCGGGGGTGGCGTATTTT.